This TCR beta chain was captured in a study of CD8 T cells in ankylosing spondylitis. This clonotype was detected many times. The antigen is unknown. One entry per CDR3 protein results from TCRdb running MiXCR on the 5' RACE reads. In the table there are about 130,000 distinct CDR3 sequences, approximately 9.9% of which are singletons. Study-level results: Reports say disease-linked clones showed up significantly more in matched ankylosing spondylitis synovial fluid.

The junction had 6 bases not matched to a gene; V was cut back by 4 bases and J by 3 bases. CDR3 length: 15 amino acids. The source material was blood, either unsorted or a sorted T cell fraction (not recorded which). This chain uses TRBV12-3 or TRBV12-4 with TRBJ2-7; 10 bases align to TRBD2. The receptor was isolated from a male donor with ankylosing spondylitis or in good health (not recorded which). DNA of the CDR3: TGTGCCAGCAGTTCCAAGCGGGAGGGTATCTACGAGCAGTACTTC. Its protein is CASSSKREGIYEQYF.